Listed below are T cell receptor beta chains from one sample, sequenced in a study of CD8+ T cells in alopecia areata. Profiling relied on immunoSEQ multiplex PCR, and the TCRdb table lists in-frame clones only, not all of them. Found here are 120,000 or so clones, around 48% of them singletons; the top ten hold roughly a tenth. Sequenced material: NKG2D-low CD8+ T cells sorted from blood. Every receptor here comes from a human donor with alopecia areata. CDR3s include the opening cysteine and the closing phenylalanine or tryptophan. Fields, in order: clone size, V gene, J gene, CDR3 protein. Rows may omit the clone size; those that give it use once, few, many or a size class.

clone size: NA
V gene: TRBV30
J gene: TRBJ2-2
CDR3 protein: CAWSVLTGELFF

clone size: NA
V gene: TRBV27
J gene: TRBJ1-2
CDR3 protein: CASSLLPDSGYTF

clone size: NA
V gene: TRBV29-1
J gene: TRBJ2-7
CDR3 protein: CSVLGHSYEQYF

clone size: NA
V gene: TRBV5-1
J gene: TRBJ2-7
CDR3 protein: CASSFGAEDEQYF

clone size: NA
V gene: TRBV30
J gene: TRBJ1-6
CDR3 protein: CAWPPGYSPLHF

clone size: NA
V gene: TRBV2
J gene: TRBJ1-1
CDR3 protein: CASSGGIEAFF

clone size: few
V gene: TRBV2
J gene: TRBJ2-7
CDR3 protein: CASGTGALEQYF

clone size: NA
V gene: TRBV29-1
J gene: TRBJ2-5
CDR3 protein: CSVEGQGETQYF

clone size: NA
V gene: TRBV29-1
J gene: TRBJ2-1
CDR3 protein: CSVEATSGLYEQFF

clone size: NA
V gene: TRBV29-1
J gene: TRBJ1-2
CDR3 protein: CSAEDDGGGYTF

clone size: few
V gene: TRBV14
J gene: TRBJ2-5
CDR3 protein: CASSQPWNRGGQTQYF

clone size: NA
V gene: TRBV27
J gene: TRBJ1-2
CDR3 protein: CASSLGGGPGYTF

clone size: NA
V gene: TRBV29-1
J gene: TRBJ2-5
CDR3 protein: CSVEVWRTGRKETQYF

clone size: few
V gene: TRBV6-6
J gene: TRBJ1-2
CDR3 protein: CASLLETAYGYTF

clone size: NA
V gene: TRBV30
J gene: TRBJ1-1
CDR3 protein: CAWRMGTEAFF

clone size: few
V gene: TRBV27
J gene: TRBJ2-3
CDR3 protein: CASSWSGDTQYF

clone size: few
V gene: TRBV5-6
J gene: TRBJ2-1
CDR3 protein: CASSAMGREQFF

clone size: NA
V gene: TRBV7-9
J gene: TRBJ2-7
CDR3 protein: CASSPRGSYEQYF

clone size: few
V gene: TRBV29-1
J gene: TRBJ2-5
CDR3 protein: CSAGTGYGNQETQYF

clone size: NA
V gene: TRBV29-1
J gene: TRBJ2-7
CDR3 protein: CSVAPGGDEQYF

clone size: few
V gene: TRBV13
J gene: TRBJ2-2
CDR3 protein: CASSWTGEDPGELFF

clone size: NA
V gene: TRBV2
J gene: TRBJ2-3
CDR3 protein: CASSAGATRSTDTQYF

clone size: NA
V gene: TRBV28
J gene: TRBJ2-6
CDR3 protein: CASSSGHSGANVLTF

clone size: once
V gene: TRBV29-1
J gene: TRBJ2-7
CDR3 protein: CSVLFYANEQYF

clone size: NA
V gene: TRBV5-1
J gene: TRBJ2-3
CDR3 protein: CASSLGLPEDTQYF

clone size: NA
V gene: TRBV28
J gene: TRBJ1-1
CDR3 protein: CASSLTGRNTEAFF

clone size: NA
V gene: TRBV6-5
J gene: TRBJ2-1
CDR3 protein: CASGPSSYNEQFF

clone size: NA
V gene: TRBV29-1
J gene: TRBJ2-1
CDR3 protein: CSVALGAYTYNEQFF

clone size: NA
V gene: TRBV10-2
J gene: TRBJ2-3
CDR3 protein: CASSASTQYF

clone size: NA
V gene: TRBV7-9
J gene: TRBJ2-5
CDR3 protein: CASSSTTSGGTQYF